This T cell receptor (beta chain) comes out of a study of cytomegalovirus exposure and HLA in healthy donors. Study results and caveats: Sequencing depth across donors, presence/absence analyses assumed, was roughly uniform. Several of the most significant clusters appeared, in a later analysis, to be linked to common viral pathogens. A later analysis linked a missense variant in DCLRE1C to the trimming of TCR beta V and J genes. The majority of TCR sequences were rare, yet some public TCRs appeared in many donors.

V dropped 6 bases and J dropped 1 base, with 9 bases sitting between them. Germline values: CDR1 GTSNPN, CDR2 SVGIG (reference sequence). This CDR3 comprises 12 residues. A multiplex PCR was run with 60 Vbeta primers and 13 Jbeta primers. Assay used: immunoSEQ multiplex PCR; TCRdb lists only in-frame clones, some missing. The sample lists approximately 100,000 clones; less than 10% were seen once. Comment on this clone: Its antigen is still unknown.

Material for sequencing was PBMCs. This sequence originates from a man aged 50-59 years in good health and CMV-seropositive. The chain uses TRBV30 and TRBJ1-1, with D uncertain. CDR3 amino acids: CACTTANTEAFF. Here the CDR3 DNA reads TGTGCCTGCACCACAGCGAACACTGAAGCTTTCTTT.